The rows below give T cell receptor beta chains drawn from one sample of a study of cytotoxic CD8 clonotypes in ibrutinib-treated CLL. Profiling relied on immunoSEQ multiplex PCR, and the TCRdb table lists in-frame clones only, not all of them. The repertoire holds over 150,000 clones, with around 70% as singletons. The sample was PBMCs, taken after 24 months of ibrutinib treatment. The receptors were sampled from a human donor with chronic lymphocytic leukemia. CDR3s include the opening cysteine and the closing phenylalanine or tryptophan. D genes are given only for firm matches. Clone size is not always given. Where it is, it says once, few, many or a class for expanded clones.

abundance,d_gene,j_gene,v_gene,CDR3nt,CDR3aa
few,TRBD2,TRBJ2-1,TRBV5-1,TGCGCCAGCAGCTTGGTTCTAGCGGGAAGCAATGAGCAGTTCTTC,CASSLVLAGSNEQFF
NA,NA,TRBJ1-5,TRBV4-2,TGTGCCAGCAGCCAAGGGGGCCGTGCAGTCCAGCATTTT,CASSQGGRAVQHF
NA,TRBD1,TRBJ1-2,TRBV2,TGTGCCAGCAGTATCGGGACAGGCTATGGCTACACCTTC,CASSIGTGYGYTF
NA,NA,TRBJ2-7,TRBV10-2,TGCGCCAGCAGTGACATAAGGTGGTACGAGCAGTACTTC,CASSDIRWYEQYF
NA,TRBD2,TRBJ2-1,TRBV6-5,TGTGCCAGCAGTCCCGGGGCTAGCGGGAGGAATGAGCAGTTCTTC,CASSPGASGRNEQFF
NA,NA,TRBJ1-5,TRBV7-2,TGTGCCAGCAGCTTAGTCTCTAGGGGCGCGGGAGATCAGCCCCAGCATTTT,CASSLVSRGAGDQPQHF
NA,TRBD1,TRBJ1-2,TRBV29-1,TGCAGCGTCGCTAATACTGGACAGGGGGCTATTAGTGGCTACACCTTC,CSVANTGQGAISGYTF
NA,TRBD1,TRBJ2-2,TRBV6-5,TGTGCCAGCAGTTATGACAGGGGAACGAACACCGGGGAGCTGTTTTTT,CASSYDRGTNTGELFF
NA,NA,TRBJ2-2,TRBV7-2,TGTGCCAGCAGCTGGGTGACAAGGACCGGGGAGCTGTTTTTT,CASSWVTRTGELFF
NA,TRBD2,TRBJ2-3,TRBV5-4,TGTGCCAGCAGATTGGGACTAGCGCGGACAGATACGCAGTATTTT,CASRLGLARTDTQYF
once,NA,TRBJ1-4,TRBV6-5,TGTGCCAGCAGTTACTCCAGGGCCAGGGGTGAAAAACTGTTTTTT,CASSYSRARGEKLFF
NA,TRBD2,TRBJ2-7,TRBV7-9,TGTGCCAGCAGCTTAGTAGGGTCTAGCGGGAGACGGGGTCTCGAGCAGTACTTC,CASSLVGSSGRRGLEQYF
NA,NA,TRBJ1-2,TRBV18,TGTGCCAGCTCACCCGGGGCAGAACTAAGCTATGGCTACACCTTC,CASSPGAELSYGYTF
few,TRBD1,TRBJ1-2,TRBV28,TGTGCCAGCAGTGGACAGGGGTATGGCTACACCTTC,CASSGQGYGYTF
few,NA,TRBJ1-5,TRBV18,TGTGCCAGCTCACGGGGCACTATCAATCAGCCCCAGCATTTT,CASSRGTINQPQHF
few,NA,TRBJ1-5,TRBV5-8,TGTGCCAGCAGCAATTGGCCTCAGCCCCAGCATTTT,CASSNWPQPQHF
NA,TRBD1,TRBJ1-4,TRBV5-1,TGCGCCAGCAGCGCGGACAGGGCTGAAAAACTGTTTTTT,CASSADRAEKLFF
NA,NA,TRBJ1-2,TRBV27,TGTGCCAGCAGTTTCAGGAGCCCTAGCTATGGCTACACCTTC,CASSFRSPSYGYTF
NA,NA,TRBJ2-3,TRBV29-1,TGCAGCGTTGTCGGGGGAGGCCCCTTGGTAGATACGCAGTATTTT,CSVVGGGPLVDTQYF
NA,NA,TRBJ2-2,TRBV27,TGTGCCAGCAGTTTTGGCGTCACCGGGGAGCTGTTTTTT,CASSFGVTGELFF
NA,NA,TRBJ2-7,TRBV4-1,TGCGCCAGCAGCCAAGATAGGCTAGAAACTGACGAGCAGTACTTC,CASSQDRLETDEQYF
NA,TRBD2,TRBJ2-3,TRBV7-2,TGTGCCAGCAGCCCGCGACTAGCGGGAGAGGATACGCAGTATTTT,CASSPRLAGEDTQYF
NA,NA,TRBJ2-7,TRBV15,TGTGCCACCAGCAGGAGGGGGTCGTACGAGCAGTACTTC,CATSRRGSYEQYF
NA,NA,TRBJ2-5,TRBV11-2,TGTGCCAGCAGTACCTCCCGGGAGAGGGGAACCCAGTACTTC,CASSTSRERGTQYF
NA,NA,TRBJ2-5,TRBV5-1,TGCGCCAGCAGCCCGAGAGGGATCCAAGAGACCCAGTACTTC,CASSPRGIQETQYF
NA,NA,TRBJ2-7,TRBV13,TGTGCCAGCAGCCCCATGGGTCATAGGGACTACGAGCAGTACTTC,CASSPMGHRDYEQYF
NA,NA,TRBJ1-1,TRBV29-1,TGCAGCGTGGGGTCGAACACTGAAGCTTTCTTT,CSVGSNTEAFF
NA,NA,TRBJ1-5,TRBV6-6,TGTGCCAGCAGTGGAGCAGAGGGGGGATTTCAGCCCCAGCATTTT,CASSGAEGGFQPQHF
NA,NA,TRBJ1-5,TRBV21-1,TGTGCCACGCCTAAAAGGTCGGGGGCCAATCAGCCCCAGCATTTT,CATPKRSGANQPQHF
NA,NA,TRBJ1-2,TRBV7-2,TGTGCCAGCAGTCGCCTCGGGGCTCGCTATGGCTACACCTTC,CASSRLGARYGYTF
NA,NA,TRBJ1-5,TRBV19,TGTGCCAGTAGTATAGGGGGGAATCAGCCCCAGCATTTT,CASSIGGNQPQHF
NA,NA,TRBJ2-7,TRBV28,TGTGCCAGCAGTTTTGCCGGCAGAATCCTAGACTACGAGCAGTACTTC,CASSFAGRILDYEQYF
NA,NA,TRBJ2-7,TRBV20-1,TGCAGTGCTAGACCCAGCCACGAGCAGTACTTC,CSARPSHEQYF
NA,NA,TRBJ2-1,TRBV11-2,TGTGCCAGCAGCTCAGCCCTGGGAGCCTACAATGAGCAGTTCTTC,CASSSALGAYNEQFF
NA,NA,TRBJ2-1,TRBV10-3,TGTGCCATCAGTAATTACAGGGAGGACAATGAGCAGTTCTTC,CAISNYREDNEQFF
NA,NA,TRBJ1-2,TRBV29-1,TGCAGCGTTGAAGACAGCCCTTCTAACTATGGCTACACCTTC,CSVEDSPSNYGYTF
NA,TRBD2,TRBJ2-7,TRBV5-4,TGTGCCAGCAGCTCAGGGACTAGAAAAAACGACGAGCAGTACTTC,CASSSGTRKNDEQYF
NA,NA,TRBJ2-3,TRBV28,TGTGCCAGCAGTCAGTACACAGATACGCAGTATTTT,CASSQYTDTQYF
NA,TRBD2,TRBJ2-2,TRBV27,TGTGCCAGCAGACCGGGACTAGCGGCCGGTACCGGGGAGCTGTTTTTT,CASRPGLAAGTGELFF
NA,NA,TRBJ2-7,TRBV27,TGTGCCAGCAGTTTATCTGGCGAGCAGTACTTC,CASSLSGEQYF
NA,NA,TRBJ2-7,TRBV28,TGTGCCAGCATTATATCCGGGAGCTCCTACGAGCAGTACTTC,CASIISGSSYEQYF
NA,TRBD1,TRBJ1-2,TRBV6-1,TGTGCCAGCAGAGAGACAGGGGGCGCGTATGGCTACACCTTC,CASRETGGAYGYTF
NA,NA,TRBJ1-2,TRBV2,TGTGCCAGCTTACAGCGAACTAACTATGGCTACACCTTC,CASLQRTNYGYTF
NA,NA,TRBJ1-3,TRBV7-3,TGTGCCAGCAGCTCCACGGGGGACTCTGGAAACACCATATATTTT,CASSSTGDSGNTIYF
NA,NA,TRBJ2-7,TRBV25-1,TGTGCCAGCAGTGACCGGAGGAGCTCCTACGAGCAGTACTTC,CASSDRRSSYEQYF
NA,NA,TRBJ2-3,TRBV7-2,TGTGCCAGCAGCTTGACTCTAGCTTACTCCACAGATACGCAGTATTTT,CASSLTLAYSTDTQYF
NA,TRBD1,TRBJ1-2,TRBV7-9,TGTGCCAGCAGCTTAGCCGGGACAGGGATGGGGGATGGCTACACCTTC,CASSLAGTGMGDGYTF
NA,NA,TRBJ2-5,TRBV5-1,TGCGCCAGCAGCTTGCCAACCCAAGAGACCCAGTACTTC,CASSLPTQETQYF
NA,NA,TRBJ2-1,TRBV9,TGTGCCAGCAGCGTAGTTGTGGGATCCTACAATGAGCAGTTCTTC,CASSVVVGSYNEQFF
NA,TRBD1,TRBJ1-5,TRBV15,TGTGCCACCAGCAGGAGACAGGGATCGCGCAATCAGCCCCAGCATTTT,CATSRRQGSRNQPQHF
NA,NA,TRBJ1-4,TRBV5-1,TGCGCCAGCAGCTTGGATCCCGGTCCTAATGAAAAACTGTTTTTT,CASSLDPGPNEKLFF
NA,TRBD1,TRBJ2-1,TRBV15,TGTGCCACCAGCAGAGAACAGGGGGTTTACAATGAGCAGTTCTTC,CATSREQGVYNEQFF
NA,TRBD2,TRBJ2-3,TRBV9,TGTGCCAGCAGCGTCCGACTAGCGGGAGAGGATACGCAGTATTTT,CASSVRLAGEDTQYF
NA,NA,TRBJ2-2,TRBV5-1,TGCGCCAGCACCAGTACTCCAGATGGGTACACCGGGGAGCTGTTTTTT,CASTSTPDGYTGELFF
NA,NA,TRBJ1-3,TRBV15,TGTGCCACCAGCAGACACGGGGTGAAAGCTGGAAACACCATATATTTT,CATSRHGVKAGNTIYF